Following are 26 T cell receptor beta chains from one sample sequenced in a study of blood T cell repertoires in COVID-19. Clones were sequenced by immunoSEQ multiplex PCR, and TCRdb holds only the in-frame ones, with some missing. In the table there are 230,000 or so clones, around 90% of which are singletons. The sample consisted of peripheral blood. The origin of the receptors is a woman in her fifties or sixties with COVID-19, enrolled during active disease.

J is TRBJ2-1 and V is TRBV11-3, with D possibly being TRBD2 (6 bases). The CDR3 consists of 16 residues. V was clipped by 2 bases and J by 2 bases, with 13 bases between them. Germline V gene lookup returns CDR1 SGHNT and CDR2 YENEEA. The CDR3 nucleotides read TGTGCCAGCAGCTTACACGGGAGACACCCCTACAATGAGCAGTTCTTC. Protein: CASSLHGRHPYNEQFF.

The CDR3 loop reads CASSPQTGDNSPLHF. CDR3 DNA: TGTGCCAGCTCACCACAGACAGGGGACAATTCACCCCTCCACTTT. The V and J genes are TRBV18 and TRBJ1-6; TRBD1 aligns across 8 bases. The CDR3 has 15 amino acids. Per the germline V gene, CDR1 is KGHSH and CDR2 is LQKENI. The V gene end was trimmed by 1 base and the J gene end by 7 bases; junction bases not matched to a gene: 3.

The chain has TRBV30 and TRBJ2-3; 7 bases match TRBD2. The CDR3 loop spans 16 amino acids. The V gene end was trimmed by 0 bases and the J gene end by 3 bases; junction bases not matched to a gene: 9. CDR1 is GTSNPN and CDR2 is SVGIG in the germline V gene (reference sequence). CDR3 nucleotides: TGTGCCTGGAGTGTACCAGGACCGGGGGGAACAGATACGCAGTATTTT. Translation gives CAWSVPGPGGTDTQYF. Full variable domain (remainder filled in from reference TRBV30 and TRBJ2-3): SQTIHQWPATLVQPVGSPLSLECTVEGTSNPNLYWYRQAAGRGLQLLFYSVGIGQISSEVPQNLSASRPQDRQFILSSKKLLLSDSGFYLCAWSVPGPGGTDTQYFGPGTRLTVL.

The chain combines TRBV4-3 with TRBJ1-2, with D possibly being TRBD1 (6 bases). The CDR3 contains 17 residues. The germline V and J ends were trimmed by 4 bases and 1 base, with 19 bases remaining between them. Germline V gene lookup returns CDR1 LGHNA and CDR2 YSLEER. This CDR3 reads CASSLGAGTNSNYGYTF. In DNA form, the CDR3 reads TGCGCCAGCAGCCTAGGAGCCGGGACAAACAGTAACTATGGCTACACCTTC.

The genes are TRBV5-5 and TRBJ1-1; 9 bases fit TRBD1. CDR3 length: 16 residues. V trimming: 2 bases; J trimming: 4 bases; junction bases outside the gene matches: 9. Per germline, CDR1 SGHKS and CDR2 YYEKEE (reference sequence). The CDR3 region has the DNA TGTGCCAGCAGCTTACCCGACAGGGGGAGGATCACTGAAGCTTTCTTT. It translates to CASSLPDRGRITEAFF.

The chain combines TRBV18 with TRBJ2-5; 7 bases are shared with TRBD1. CDR3 length: 14 amino acids. Per germline, CDR1 KGHSH and CDR2 LQKENI. The ends lost 6 bases at V and 4 bases at J; junction bases unmatched: 8. CDR3 bases: TGTGCCAGCTCCGCGGACAGGTCGGGAGAGACCCAGTACTTC. This codes for CASSADRSGETQYF. Filled out from reference TRBV18 and TRBJ2-5, the complete variable domain reads NAGVMQNPRHLVRRRGQEARLRCSPMKGHSHVYWYRQLPEEGLKFMVYLQKENIIDESGMPKERFSAEFPKEGPSILRIQQVVRGDSAAYFCASSADRSGETQYFGPGTRLLVL.

The sample holds one count of this clone. The chain is built from TRBV18 and TRBJ1-2; D is perhaps TRBD1 (5 bases). The germline V gene has CDR1 KGHSH and CDR2 LQKENI. V lost 2 bases and J lost 5, with 12 bases in between. The CDR3 totals 14 residues. The CDR3 spells CASSPRTPLYGYTF. In DNA, the CDR3 is TGTGCCAGCTCACCAAGGACACCGTTATATGGCTACACCTTC.

This clone was detected once. The genes are TRBV6-2 or TRBV6-3 and TRBJ1-2; no definite D call. The CDR3 totals 15 residues. From germline, CDR1 is MNHEY and CDR2 SVGEGT. The ends were cut back, 0 bases at V and 4 bases at J, with 12 bases in the middle. The CDR3 here is CASSYSNRGTYGYTF. The CDR3 DNA follows: TGTGCCAGCAGTTACTCGAATCGGGGAACCTATGGCTACACCTTC.

CDR3 amino acids: CASPRGQGDEQYF. The CDR3 DNA follows: TGTGCCAGCCCTAGGGGACAGGGAGACGAGCAGTACTTC. The rearrangement uses TRBV2 and TRBJ2-7; 9 bases align to TRBD1. With 8 bases clipped from V and 5 bases from J, the junction kept 7 bases outside the gene matches. From germline, CDR1 is SNHLY and CDR2 FYNNEI. There are 13 residues in the CDR3.

The chain carries TRBV6-2 or TRBV6-3 and TRBJ2-5; 16 positions match TRBD2. V shed 2 bases, J shed 5 bases, and the junction held 8 bases outside the gene matches. The V gene's germline CDR1 is MNHEY and CDR2 SVGEGT. The CDR3 sequence is 18 residues long. The CDR3 DNA is TGTGCCAGCAGTTACCCCGGGACTAGCGGGGGGGCCTGGGAGACCCAGTACTTC. Protein: CASSYPGTSGGAWETQYF.

The chain joins TRBV12-3 or TRBV12-4 to TRBJ1-1; D is undetermined. V lost 6 bases, J lost 5 bases, and 13 bases lay in between. This CDR3 contains 13 residues. The CDR3 coding sequence is TGTGCCAGCAGCCCCGGTCGCTATACTGAAGCTTTCTTT. Translation: CASSPGRYTEAFF.

The gene calls are TRBV11-3 and TRBJ2-2; TRBD1 matches 9 bases. The CDR3 consists of 15 residues. The V gene end was trimmed by 5 bases and the J gene end by 5 bases; junction bases not matched to a gene: 6. CDR1 SGHNT and CDR2 YENEEA come from the germline V gene. The CDR3 reads CASSLDRGSTGELFF. The DNA of the CDR3 is TGTGCCAGCAGCCTGGACAGGGGAAGTACCGGGGAGCTGTTTTTT.

V and J are TRBV14 and TRBJ2-7; a weak D match, TRBD1 (5 bases). This CDR3 comprises 17 residues. Trimming shortened V by 1 base and J by 2 bases, and 18 bases separated the two germline ends. In germline, CDR1 is SGHDN, CDR2 FVKESK. CDR3: CASSQAQGNATTYEQYF. The CDR3 DNA follows: TGTGCCAGCAGCCAAGCTCAGGGTAACGCCACCACCTACGAGCAGTACTTC.

The rearrangement joins TRBV27 to TRBJ1-2; TRBD1 matches at 10 bases. The J segment lost 3 bases and the V segment lost 6 bases, leaving 7 bases of the junction unmatched. This CDR3 has 15 amino acids. Germline loops: CDR1 MNHEY, CDR2 SMNVEV (reference sequence). CDR3 DNA: TGTGCCAGCAGCCCCCGACAGGGGGCTGACTATGGCTACACCTTC. Translating gives CASSPRQGADYGYTF.

V and J are TRBV3-1 (or the pseudogene TRBV3-2) and TRBJ1-3; 7 nucleotides line up with TRBD1. V gave up 0 bases and J gave up 4 bases; unmatched junction bases: 3. The germline V gene encodes CDR1 LGHDT and CDR2 YNNKEL (reference sequence). The CDR3 is 15 amino acids. CDR3 DNA sequence: TGTGCCAGCAGCCAAGAGAGGGGGCTAGGAAACACCATATATTTT. It is translated as CASSQERGLGNTIYF.

V is TRBV10-3 and J is TRBJ1-1; possible D gene TRBD1, 5 bases. CDR3 length: 14 amino acids. The germline CDR1 and CDR2 sequences are ENHRY and SYGVKD. V was clipped by 0 bases and J by 1 base, with 6 bases between them. This CDR3 reads CAISESRGNTEAFF. CDR3 coding DNA: TGTGCCATCAGTGAGTCAAGGGGGAACACTGAAGCTTTCTTT.

The chain employs TRBV29-1 and TRBJ1-2; D might be TRBD1 (5 bases). CDR1 and CDR2 from the germline V gene are SQVTM and ANQGSEA. The V and J ends lost 1 base and 4 bases respectively, with 10 bases between them. This CDR3 comprises 13 residues. The CDR3: CSVEGGGGYGYTF. The CDR3 region has the DNA TGCAGCGTTGAAGGGGGGGGAGGCTATGGCTACACCTTC.

This chain links TRBV30 with TRBJ1-5; D not certain. Trimming removed 5 bases from V and 4 bases from J, with 12 bases in between. Germline V gene sequence: CDR1 GTSNPN, CDR2 SVGIG (reference sequence). This CDR3 contains 13 residues. The CDR3 DNA is TGTGCCTGGGGACTGGAGCAGAATCAGCCCCAGCATTTT. It yields the protein CAWGLEQNQPQHF.

The rearrangement uses TRBV19 and TRBJ1-2, with D possibly being TRBD1 (6 bases). This CDR3 region has 12 residues. Trimming cost V 7 bases and J 5 bases, with 11 bases left between them. The germline V gene encodes CDR1 LNHDA and CDR2 SQIVND (reference sequence). The CDR3 DNA sequence: TGTGCCAGTACAGGGGTGGAATATGGCTACACCTTC. It codes for CASTGVEYGYTF.

The chain carries TRBV5-1 and TRBJ1-4; maybe TRBD1 (5 bases). CDR1 is SGHRS and CDR2 is YFSETQ in the germline V gene. V lost 7 bases, J lost 2 bases, and 12 bases lay in between. The CDR3 loop spans 14 amino acids. The CDR3 nucleotides read TGCGCCAGCGCAAGGGGTTCGACTAATGAAAAACTGTTTTTT. It specifies CASARGSTNEKLFF.

The chain couples TRBV18 to TRBJ1-2; TRBD1 might be the D (6 bases). The CDR3 is 13 residues long. Germline CDR1 KGHSH, CDR2 LQKENI. The V gene lost 2 bases and the J gene lost 4 bases, with 8 bases spanning the gap. In DNA, the CDR3 is TGTGCCAGCTCACCATTGGACAGCTATGGCTACACCTTC. This encodes CASSPLDSYGYTF.

The chain couples TRBV7-2 to TRBJ1-5; possibly TRBD1 for D (5 bases). Germline CDR1 is SGHTA and CDR2 is FQGNSA. This CDR3 region has 16 residues. The V end was cut by 0 bases, the J end by 3 bases, with 12 bases between. The CDR3 sequence is CASSLAGGRANQPQHF. The CDR3 nucleotides read TGTGCCAGCAGCTTAGCTGGGGGGAGGGCCAATCAGCCCCAGCATTTT.

The chain joins TRBV6-7 to TRBJ2-2; TRBD2 agrees at 12 bases. TRBV6-7 is marked as an open reading frame, function uncertain. J was trimmed by 2 bases and V by 2 bases; bases with no gene match: 6. The CDR3 runs 18 residues. In DNA form, the CDR3 reads TGTGCCAGCAGTTACATCCTAGCGGGGGGGCCCAACACCGGGGAGCTGTTTTTT. It translates to CASSYILAGGPNTGELFF.

The chain has TRBV7-2 and TRBJ2-1; weak D call: TRBD1 (6 bases). V lost 0 bases and J 3 bases, leaving 12 bases between the germline ends. This CDR3 has 16 amino acids. Germline values: CDR1 SGHTA, CDR2 FQGNSA. The DNA of the CDR3 is TGTGCCAGCAGCTTAGCAGGGTCAGGGGTCTACAATGAGCAGTTCTTC. Translated, it gives CASSLAGSGVYNEQFF.

In its sample, this clone was seen once. V usage is TRBV5-4 and J usage is TRBJ1-2, with a weak D call TRBD1 (6 bases). V was clipped by 3 bases and J by 2 bases, with 20 bases between them. Germline V CDR1 and CDR2: SGHNT, YYREEE (reference sequence). This CDR3 spans 17 amino acids. CDR3 DNA sequence: TGTGCCAGCAGCTATGGTGGATCAGGGGCGGAAAACTATGGCTACACCTTC. Translation gives CASSYGGSGAENYGYTF.

V usage is TRBV7-2 and J usage is TRBJ1-2; weak D call: TRBD1 (5 bases). V was clipped by 3 bases and J by 2 bases, with 16 bases between them. CDR3 length equals 16 residues. Germline CDR1 is SGHTA and CDR2 is FQGNSA. The CDR3 nucleotides read TGTGCCAGCAGCTTTGGGGGAGGTGGGGTAAACTATGGCTACACCTTC. This codes for CASSFGGGGVNYGYTF.